The sequence of this TCR beta chain was determined in a study of Ad26.COV2.S vaccination and SARS-CoV-2 variants. Study at large: The study gave Ad26.COV2.S intramuscularly, once or twice 56 days apart.

J was trimmed by 2 bases and V by 6 bases; bases with no gene match: 6. Germline V gene sequence: CDR1 SNHLY, CDR2 FYNNEI. The CDR3 is 16 residues long. The treatment was: around 19 received Ad26.COV2.S at low or high dose, single or two shots; 5 received placebo; per-sample allocation not given. Samples analyzed were those drawn on day 63 after the first vaccine or placebo injection. Repertoires were generated with immunoSEQ multiplex PCR, while TCRdb's copy carries only in-frame clones and drops some. The sample lists 320,000 or so clones; almost 90% were seen once. This chain connects TRBV2 to TRBJ2-2; 10 nucleotides match TRBD2. The TCR sequence derives from a person aged 18-60 years who received the Ad26.COV2.S COVID-19 vaccine or a placebo. The sample here was peripheral blood, taken in a trial of Ad26.COV2.S vaccine versus placebo. CDR3 bases: TGTGCCAGCAGCCATCGGACTAGCGGAAACACCGGGGAGCTGTTTTTT. Its protein is CASSHRTSGNTGELFF.